This T cell receptor beta chain is drawn from a study of T cell repertoires in cytomegalovirus infection. About the study: From public TCR beta signatures came an indication of both CMV infection and matching HLA type.

This clonotype was observed once. As yet, its antigen is unknown. Germline V gene data show CDR1 as SGHNT and CDR2 as YYREEE (reference sequence). The CDR3 totals 14 residues. V was trimmed by 0 bases and J by 5 bases, leaving 11 bases between them. One entry per CDR3 protein results from TCRdb running MiXCR on the reads. The repertoire holds hundreds of thousands of distinct CDR3 sequences, with under 45% as singletons. The clonotype comes from a human donor in good health (CMV status not recorded). Some clones in this sample may be carry-over from other donors' samples. This specimen was cultured PBMCs, taken from culture after CMV antigen stimulation. The gene calls are TRBV5-4 and TRBJ2-5, with D tentatively TRBD1 (5 bases). CDR3 protein: CASSLAQGVETQYF. The DNA for the CDR3 is TGTGCCAGCAGCTTGGCCCAGGGCGTTGAGACCCAGTACTTC.